One and the same sample provided the 20 T cell receptor beta chains below, sequenced in a study of blood T cell repertoires in COVID-19 (dated by TCRdb to the early 2020s). The library was built by means of the immunoSEQ multiplex PCR assay. The source is immuneACCESS, and TCRdb retained only in-frame sequences with V and J called. Part of the clones is not carried over; for the studies checked, unresolved V genes explain less than half of this, and the remainder is unexplained. The table for this sample lists 50,000 to 55,000 clones; 80% to 90% of them were counted only once. The top ten clones comprise approximately 2.6% of the sample. The sequencing sample was made of peripheral blood. The receptors here all came from a man older than 75 with acute or convalescent COVID-19.

V gene TRBV6-5 combines with J gene TRBJ2-7; TRBD1 agrees at 9 bases. There are 15 residues in the CDR3. Germline CDR1 reads MNHEY; CDR2 reads SVGAGI. J lost 3 bases, V lost 2 bases, and 5 bases had no gene match. As DNA, the CDR3 is TGTGCCAGCAGTTACCAAGACAGGGGGATCTACGAGCAGTACTTC. Protein product: CASSYQDRGIYEQYF.

The V call is TRBV4-1, the J call TRBJ2-1, with 9 positions matching TRBD2. The CDR3 spans 15 residues. Germline V lookup: CDR1 MGHRA, CDR2 YSYEKL. J was trimmed by 4 bases and V by 3 bases; bases with no gene match: 4. The DNA for the CDR3 is TGCGCCAGCAGCCAGTTAGCGGGGGTTTACAATGAGCAGTTCTTC. It codes for CASSQLAGVYNEQFF.

V gene TRBV3-1 (or the pseudogene TRBV3-2) combines with J gene TRBJ2-3, with D possibly matching TRBD1 (5 bases). The V gene's germline CDR1 is LGHDT and CDR2 YNNKEL (reference sequence). This CDR3 has 13 amino acids. V was trimmed by 1 base and J by 11 bases, leaving 13 bases between them. The CDR3 DNA follows: TGTGCCAGCAGCCAAGTGAGGCAGGGCAAGCAGTATTTT. It codes for CASSQVRQGKQYF.

The J gene is TRBJ2-7, the V gene TRBV6-5, with TRBD1 as a possible D gene (6 bases). CDR1 and CDR2 from the germline V gene are MNHEY and SVGAGI. Trimming took off 0 bases at V and 3 bases at J, with 9 bases between the two ends. This CDR3 has 14 residues. The CDR3 here is CASSYSTGRYEQYF. CDR3 nucleotide sequence: TGTGCCAGCAGTTACTCGACAGGACGCTACGAGCAGTACTTC.

The rearrangement links TRBV16 to TRBJ1-1; D is possibly TRBD1 (5 bases). This CDR3 contains 15 residues. V was pared by 4 bases and J by 11 bases, with 23 bases between. Germline V CDR1 and CDR2: KGHSY, FQNENV. The CDR3 DNA sequence: TGTGCCAGCAGCCTCAACCTCGGAGGACGGGGGAGCGCTTTCTTT. Protein sequence: CASSLNLGGRGSAFF.

The chain combines TRBV7-9 with TRBJ1-1; D is perhaps TRBD1 (6 bases). V lost 5 bases and J lost 8, with 18 bases in between. This CDR3 has 14 amino acids. Germline-derived CDR1 and CDR2 are SEHNR and FQNEAQ (reference sequence). CDR3 bases: TGTGCCAGCAGCCGCCGGGGGGCCGGAAGCGAAGCTTTCTTT. This sequence encodes CASSRRGAGSEAFF.

The V gene is TRBV3-1 (or the pseudogene TRBV3-2), the J gene TRBJ1-4; TRBD1 matches at 8 bases. Germline V CDR1 and CDR2: LGHDT, YNNKEL (reference sequence). This CDR3 has 13 amino acids. Germline trimming cut 8 bases from V and 5 bases from J; bases unmatched to any gene: 4. CDR3 sequence (DNA): TGTGCCAGCTTGAGGACAGGGAATGAAAAACTGTTTTTT. It specifies CASLRTGNEKLFF.

V is TRBV7-9 and J is TRBJ2-7, with D tentatively TRBD2 (7 bases). V was trimmed by 8 bases and J by 5 bases, leaving 16 bases between them. Germline lookup yields CDR1 SEHNR and CDR2 FQNEAQ (reference sequence). CDR3 length equals 13 residues. The CDR3 coding sequence is TGTGCCAGCCTTTCGCGGGGGCCCAACGAGCAGTACTTC. Translated, it gives CASLSRGPNEQYF. Variable domain in full (rest from reference TRBV7-9 and TRBJ2-7): DTGVSQNPRHKITKRGQNVTFRCDPISEHNRLYWYRQTLGQGPEFLTYFQNEAQLEKSRLLSDRFSAERPKGSFSTLEIQRTEQGDSAMYLCASLSRGPNEQYFGPGTRLTVT.

This rearrangement joins TRBV9 to TRBJ1-3; no clear D gene. Deletions cut 4 bases from V and 4 bases from J, with 18 bases between. The CDR3 runs to 16 residues. Germline CDR1 is SGDLS and CDR2 is YYNGEE. The DNA for the CDR3 is TGTGCCAGCAGCTCACTCGGGAGGGAGTCCGGAAACACCATATATTTT. It specifies CASSSLGRESGNTIYF. Looking up the rest from reference TRBV9 and TRBJ1-3 gives the full variable domain: DSGVTQTPKHLITATGQRVTLRCSPRSGDLSVYWYQQSLDQGLQFLIQYYNGEERAKGNILERFSAQQFPDLHSELNLSSLELGDSALYFCASSSLGRESGNTIYFGEGSWLTVV.

V usage is TRBV9 and J usage is TRBJ2-1; 8 bases are shared with TRBD2. V lost 0 bases to trimming and J lost 5 bases; unmatched junction nucleotides: 13. This CDR3 is built from 18 residues. Germline CDR1 SGDLS, CDR2 YYNGEE. The CDR3 region has the DNA TGTGCCAGCAGCGTAGGAGGGCCGTTCGGGGGGGGTAACAATGAGCAGTTCTTC. This gives the protein CASSVGGPFGGGNNEQFF.

This sequence joins TRBV24-1 and TRBJ1-5, with a tentative D call TRBD1 (5 bases). Germline V gene sequence: CDR1 KGHDR, CDR2 SFDVKD. This CDR3 is built from 13 residues. Trimming pared 7 bases from V and 1 base from J, leaving 7 bases between. The CDR3 spells CATSAGSNQPQHF. The CDR3, as DNA: TGTGCCACCAGCGCAGGGAGCAATCAGCCCCAGCATTTT.

J is TRBJ2-2 and V is TRBV6-6; 7 nucleotides match TRBD2. The CDR3 has 14 residues. After removal of 6 bases from V and 1 base from J, the junction contained 2 bases not matched to a gene. Germline CDR1 and CDR2: MNHNY and SVGAGI (reference sequence). The CDR3: CASSGGGNTGELFF. The CDR3, as DNA: TGTGCCAGCAGCGGCGGGGGGAACACCGGGGAGCTGTTTTTT.

The CDR3 nucleotides read TGTGCCAGTAGTACCTCCCGGGACAGGGAGGGGAGTGAAAAACTGTTTTTT. It is translated as CASSTSRDREGSEKLFF. The chain employs TRBV19 and TRBJ1-4, with TRBD1 matching over 9 bases. Per the germline V gene, CDR1 is LNHDA and CDR2 is SQIVND (reference sequence). The junction had 13 bases not matched to a gene; V was cut back by 4 bases and J by 7 bases. The CDR3 runs 17 residues.

The chain has TRBV11-2 and TRBJ2-3; 7 bases agree with TRBD1. V trimming: 5 bases; J trimming: 0 bases; junction bases outside the gene matches: 5. The germline V gene has CDR1 SGHAT and CDR2 FQNNGV. This CDR3 has 15 residues. DNA of the CDR3: TGTGCCAGCAGCCTAAACAGGGGTAGCACAGATACGCAGTATTTT. Its translation: CASSLNRGSTDTQYF.

The gene calls are TRBV19 and TRBJ2-5; 11 bases map to TRBD1. The length of the CDR3 is 14 residues. V was pared by 7 bases and J by 5 bases, with 6 bases of the junction left unmatched. The germline CDR1 and CDR2 sequences are LNHDA and SQIVND (reference sequence). The CDR3 loop is CASMRTGGGETQYF. Written as DNA, the CDR3 is TGTGCCAGTATGAGGACAGGGGGCGGTGAGACCCAGTACTTC.

The chain uses TRBV6-1 and TRBJ2-7; D possibly corresponds to TRBD2 (5 bases). Germline lookup yields CDR1 MNHNS and CDR2 SASEGT. V shed 3 bases and J shed 3 bases, with 12 bases lying between them. The CDR3 totals 14 residues. The CDR3 reads CASSDDGLDYEQYF. As DNA, the CDR3 is TGTGCCAGCAGTGATGATGGACTTGACTACGAGCAGTACTTC.

This clone came up a few times. The genes are TRBV7-2 and TRBJ2-7; 7 bases line up with TRBD2. Losses at the gene ends were 2 bases for V and 4 bases for J; bases not matched to a gene: 5. The germline CDR1 and CDR2 sequences are SGHTA and FQGNSA. CDR3 size: 14 residues. The CDR3 is CASSLMWGGYEQYF. CDR3 sequence (DNA): TGTGCCAGCAGCTTAATGTGGGGGGGTTACGAGCAGTACTTC.

This sequence joins TRBV5-1 and TRBJ1-2; D may be TRBD1 (6 bases). Germline loops: CDR1 SGHRS, CDR2 YFSETQ. The CDR3 runs to 16 residues. The germline V and J ends were trimmed by 0 bases and 4 bases, with 16 bases remaining between them. CDR3 nucleotide sequence: TGCGCCAGCAGCTTGGGGGCCGGGGGGGCCGTCTATGGCTACACCTTC. This codes for CASSLGAGGAVYGYTF. The variable domain in full, completed from reference TRBV5-1 and TRBJ1-2, reads KAGVTQTPRYLIKTRGQQVTLSCSPISGHRSVSWYQQTPGQGLQFLFEYFSETQRNKGNFPGRFSGRQFSNSRSEMNVSTLELGDSALYLCASSLGAGGAVYGYTFGSGTRLTVV.

This clone was observed a few times. This chain joins TRBV3-1 (or the pseudogene TRBV3-2) and TRBJ1-1, with 8 bases matching TRBD1. The CDR3 totals 13 residues. With V trimmed by 5 bases and J by 5 bases, 4 bases remained unmatched. Germline V gene lookup returns CDR1 LGHDT and CDR2 YNNKEL (reference sequence). The CDR3 loop is CASSSTGVTEAFF. As DNA, the CDR3 is TGTGCCAGCAGCTCGACAGGGGTAACTGAAGCTTTCTTT.

The chain joins TRBV29-1 to TRBJ1-6; 8 nucleotides match TRBD1. Germline V gene lookup returns CDR1 SQVTM and CDR2 ANQGSEA. Trimming cost V 4 bases and J 5 bases; bases outside gene matches: 4. This CDR3 has 14 residues. The CDR3 nucleotides read TGCAGCGTTGGTGACAGGGGTGATAATTCACCCCTCCACTTT. Its protein product is CSVGDRGDNSPLHF. Filled out from reference TRBV29-1 and TRBJ1-6, the complete variable domain reads SAVISQKPSRDICQRGTSLTIQCQVDSQVTMMFWYRQQPGQSLTLIATANQGSEATYESGFVIDKFPISRPNLTFSTLTVSNMSPEDSSIYLCSVGDRGDNSPLHFGNGTRLTVT.